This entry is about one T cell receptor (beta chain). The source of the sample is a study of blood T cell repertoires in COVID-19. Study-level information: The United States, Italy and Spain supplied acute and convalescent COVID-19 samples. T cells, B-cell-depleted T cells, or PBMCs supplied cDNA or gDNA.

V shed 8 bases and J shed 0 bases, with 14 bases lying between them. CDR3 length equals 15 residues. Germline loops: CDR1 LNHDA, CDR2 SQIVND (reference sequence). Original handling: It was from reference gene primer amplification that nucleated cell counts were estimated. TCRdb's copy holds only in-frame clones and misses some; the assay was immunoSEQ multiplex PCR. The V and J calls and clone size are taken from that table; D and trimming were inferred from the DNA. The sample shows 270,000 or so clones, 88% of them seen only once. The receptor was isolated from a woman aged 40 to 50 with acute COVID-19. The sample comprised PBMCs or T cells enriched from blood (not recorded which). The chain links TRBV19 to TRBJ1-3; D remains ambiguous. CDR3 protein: CASANTISSGNTIYF. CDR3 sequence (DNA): TGTGCCAGTGCTAACACTATTAGCTCTGGAAACACCATATATTTT.